What follows is one T cell receptor (beta chain) and its context. This clonotype has just one count. Its target antigen remains unknown. Base qualities are not at hand, and no much larger clone is one base apart. Preparation of the library involved 5' RACE. The sequencer listed for this sample is Illumina HiSeq 2500. The second PCR ran for roughly 7 to 11 cycles and used a J-beta primer mix along with a sample-barcoded 5' primer. A unique molecular identifier was introduced onto each TCR beta cDNA molecule by a template-switch 5' adaptor carrying 12 random nucleotides. At least 3 million CDR3-containing paired-end reads were obtained from each sample. All of the RNA was converted into first-strand cDNA using the Mint cDNA synthesis kit, with a TRBC-specific oligonucleotide serving as the primer. Following uracil-DNA glycosylase treatment, all cDNA underwent a first 18-cycle PCR with the universal primers M1SS and BC2_uni_R. The published analysis was carried out like this. For normalization, 1 million high-quality reads were randomly selected from each sample, with every read carrying a distinct molecular identifier. Instead of being binned into consensus sequences, reads with shared molecular identifiers were discarded. CDR3 identification, clonotype clustering and error correction used MiTCR with a Q25 quality threshold and the strictest error-elimination algorithm. A nonparametric unseen species model with Euler transformation was used to estimate a lower bound on total TCR beta diversity. TCRdb reprocessing: public reads trimmed at Q25 with fastp, clones called with MiXCR, in-frame beta chains kept. Entries are consolidated by CDR3 protein sequence, retaining the most common genes and DNA. TCRdb's processing, not the authors', yielded these V and J calls. A total of about 1.8 million distinct CDR3 sequences appear in this sample, around 48% of them only once. Jointly, the top ten make up around 2.1% of the sample.

This specimen comes from a study of blood T cells in healthy people across ages (dated by TCRdb to the mid-2010s). Notes on the research overall: In model experiments, roughly one uniquely barcoded TCR beta cDNA molecule per two T cells was captured by template switching. Age-related changes in TCR beta repertoire diversity were measured in the study by deep sequencing normalized with unique cDNA molecular identifiers. Using the same blood draw, the study looked at two additional independent replicas of 1 million unique cDNA reads for two donors, one aged 18 to 29 and the other aged 80 or older. To avoid experimental bias, donors of different ages were distributed randomly across sequencing lanes. Four age groups were formed from the donors: young (average approximately 15 years), middle-aged (around 39), aged (roughly 58) and long-lived (about 80). Findings and caveats that apply to the study as a whole: Observed TCR beta diversity correlated strongly with the percentage of naive T cells measured by flow cytometry. Compared with the aged group, the long-lived group had more naive CD4+ T cells, fewer expanded clones and increased TCR diversity, a pattern suggesting age selection. Estimates of total diversity based on one million sequenced T cells were considered lower bounds and underestimates. The CMV infection status of donors was not known, potentially confounding age-related changes in expanded clonotypes. Observed TCR beta diversity per million T cells fell roughly linearly with age, and a significant reduction was already apparent by age about 38. Because profiling used bulk unsorted PBMCs, naive and antigen-experienced compartments could not be compared conclusively.

Donors were a few dozen systemically healthy Caucasian individuals from Russia aged about 6 to 100 years. Each donor gave around 9 milliliters of peripheral blood, collected into EDTA-treated Vacutainer tubes. Ficoll-Paque density-gradient centrifugation was used to isolate PBMCs, with at least 7 million obtained per sample. Total RNA, at least 6 micrograms per sample, was extracted from PBMCs with Trizol reagent. For every donor, flow cytometry on a PBMC aliquot measured the percentage of naive CD45RAhigh/CD27high T cells. V is trimmed back by 5 bases and J by 7 bases, and the junction contains 17 bases that no gene match accounts for. From cysteine to phenylalanine, the CDR3 is 19 amino acids long. This entry keeps only the CDR3 DNA: 57 bases, framed from base 1. For CDR1 and CDR2, the germline V gene lists MDHEN and SYDVKM.

The TCR sequence derives from a woman aged 35 to 49 in good health. Rearrangement joined TRBV28 to TRBJ1-6, and 10 bases in between align with TRBD1. Material: blood. The CDR3: CASSPSGTGVWLLNSPLHF. The DNA is TGTGCCAGCAGTCCTTCCGGGACAGGGGTCTGGCTTTTGAATTCACCCCTCCACTTT.